The 4 T cell receptor gamma chains below all came from one sample that was sequenced in a study of intestinal T cells in coeliac disease. For each case, the template was genomic DNA from ten roughly 4.6-µm formalin-fixed paraffin-embedded scrolls. TRG repertoires were amplified with LymphoTrack primers from approximately 200 ng of biopsy DNA. TCRdb reran clone calling via CATT on the multiplex PCR reads. This table has around 940 gamma-chain clones, 40% to 65% appearing once. The sequenced material came from a duodenal biopsy. The origin of the receptors is a human donor who served as a control with a normal duodenal biopsy, not a healthy volunteer.

This rearrangement joins TRGV10 to TRGJP2. TRGV10 is an open reading frame whose function is uncertain. Germline trimming cut 8 bases from V and 6 bases from J; bases unmatched to any gene: 7. The CDR3 is 13 amino acids. CDR3 in amino acids: CAAWGFCDWIKTF. DNA of the CDR3: TGTGCTGCGTGGGGATTCTGTGATTGGATCAAGACGTTT.

The V gene is TRGV10, the J gene TRGJP1. TRGV10 is marked as an open reading frame, function uncertain. The CDR3 runs 13 residues. Unmatched junction bases numbered 11, after V lost 10 bases and J lost 8 bases. Here the CDR3 DNA reads TGTGCTGCGTTGGGATGGAGGGGTTGGTTCAAGATATTT. It specifies CAALGWRGWFKIF.

Remarks on this clone: TCRdb's protein, taken from a much larger clone, differs from this DNA's translation at residue 9, likely owing to a read error; the protein displayed comes from the DNA. J is TRGJP1 and V is TRGV10. TRGV10 is an ORF; its function is uncertain. The CDR3 totals 12 residues. The CDR3: CAALTTGWLKIF. The CDR3 DNA reads as TGTGCTGCCCTCACCACTGGTTGGCTCAAGATATTT.

This chain uses TRGV11 with TRGJ1 or TRGJ2. TRGV11 is reported as an ORF; its role is uncertain. The CDR3 runs 15 residues. V shed 9 bases, J shed 9 bases, and the junction held 20 bases outside the gene matches. The CDR3 DNA reads TGTGCCTGCTGGGGCGGCCCTAGCACATTAGGTAAGAAACTCTTT. Its protein product is CACWGGPSTLGKKLF.